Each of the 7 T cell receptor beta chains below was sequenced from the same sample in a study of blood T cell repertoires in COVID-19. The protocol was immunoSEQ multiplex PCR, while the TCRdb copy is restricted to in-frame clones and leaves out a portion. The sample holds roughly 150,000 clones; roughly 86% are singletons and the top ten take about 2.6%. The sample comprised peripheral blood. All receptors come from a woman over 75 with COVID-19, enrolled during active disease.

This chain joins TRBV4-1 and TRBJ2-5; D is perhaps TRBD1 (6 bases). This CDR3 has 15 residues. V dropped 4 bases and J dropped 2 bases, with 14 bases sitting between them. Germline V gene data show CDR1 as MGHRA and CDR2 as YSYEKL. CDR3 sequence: CASSRSGTQQETQYF. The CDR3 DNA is TGCGCCAGCAGCCGATCCGGGACACAACAAGAGACCCAGTACTTC.

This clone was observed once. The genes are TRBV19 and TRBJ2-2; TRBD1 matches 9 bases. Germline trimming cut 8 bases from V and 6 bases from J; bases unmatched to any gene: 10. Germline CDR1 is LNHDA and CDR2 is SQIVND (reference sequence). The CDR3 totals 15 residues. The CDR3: CASWDGGQGSGELFF. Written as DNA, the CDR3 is TGTGCCAGTTGGGATGGAGGACAGGGGTCCGGGGAGCTGTTTTTT.

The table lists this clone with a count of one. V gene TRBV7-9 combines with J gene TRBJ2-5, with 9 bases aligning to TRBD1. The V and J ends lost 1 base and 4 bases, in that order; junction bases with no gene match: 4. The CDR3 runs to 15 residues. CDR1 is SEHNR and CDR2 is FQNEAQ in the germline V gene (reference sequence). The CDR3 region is CASSLGQGVLETQYF. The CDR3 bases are TGTGCCAGCAGCTTAGGACAGGGGGTGTTAGAGACCCAGTACTTC.

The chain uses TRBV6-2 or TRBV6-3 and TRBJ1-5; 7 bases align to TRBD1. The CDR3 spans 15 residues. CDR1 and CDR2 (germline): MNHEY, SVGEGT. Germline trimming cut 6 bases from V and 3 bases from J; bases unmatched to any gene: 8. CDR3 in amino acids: CASSWTGSYNQPQHF. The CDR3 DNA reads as TGTGCCAGCAGCTGGACAGGATCGTACAATCAGCCCCAGCATTTT.

The CDR3 reads CASSEQGAGADTQYF. Here the CDR3 DNA reads TGTGCCAGCAGCGAACAGGGGGCAGGGGCAGATACGCAGTATTTT. V and J are TRBV2 and TRBJ2-3, with TRBD1 matching 9 bases. This CDR3 spans 15 amino acids. The ends lost 6 bases at V and 4 bases at J; junction bases unmatched: 8. Germline CDR1 SNHLY, CDR2 FYNNEI. Full variable domain (missing parts from reference TRBV2 and TRBJ2-3): EPEVTQTPSHQVTQMGQEVILRCVPISNHLYFYWYRQILGQKVEFLVSFYNNEISEKSEIFDDQFSVERPDGSNFTLKIRSTKLEDSAMYFCASSEQGAGADTQYFGPGTRLTVL.

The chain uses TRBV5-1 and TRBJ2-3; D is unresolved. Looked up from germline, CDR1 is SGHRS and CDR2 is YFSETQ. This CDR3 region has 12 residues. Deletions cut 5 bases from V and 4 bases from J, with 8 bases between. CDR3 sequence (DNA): TGCGCCAGCAGTTATCTCTCAGATACGCAGTATTTT. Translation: CASSYLSDTQYF.

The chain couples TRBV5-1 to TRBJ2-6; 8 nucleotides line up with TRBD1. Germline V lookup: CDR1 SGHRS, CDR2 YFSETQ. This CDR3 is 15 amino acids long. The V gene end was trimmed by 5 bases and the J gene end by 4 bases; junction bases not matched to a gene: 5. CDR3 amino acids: CASRQGEGGANVLTF. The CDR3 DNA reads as TGCGCCAGCAGACAGGGGGAAGGCGGGGCCAACGTCCTGACTTTC.